This TCR beta chain appears in the sequencing data of a study of CD8 T cells in Susac syndrome. The germline V gene encodes CDR1 SGHRS and CDR2 YFSETQ. Deletions cut 3 bases from V and 6 bases from J, with 15 bases between. The CDR3 is 14 residues long. After extraction with the RNeasy kit, roughly 0.5 to 1 ug of the RNA was reverse transcribed using random hexamers. The TCR beta CDR3 was amplified by immunoSEQ multiplex PCR across 54 Vbeta, 13 Jbeta. TCRdb re-called the immunoSEQ multiplex PCR reads through MiXCR, storing one row per CDR3 protein. The repertoire includes 150,000 to 200,000 distinct CDR3 sequences, more than 85% of them detected once, and 0.085% to 0.1% sits in the top ten.

The TCR comes from a human donor with Susac syndrome. The chain carries TRBV5-1 and TRBJ1-2, with D tentatively TRBD1 (5 bases). The sequenced sample was CD4+ T cells from PBMCs. The CDR3 sequence is CASSSNTQGNGYTF. For the CDR3, the DNA is TGCGCCAGCAGCTCGAATACTCAGGGAAATGGCTACACCTTC.